In this sample, the clone carrying this T cell receptor (beta chain) turned up a few times. Its antigen is unidentified. Germline CDR1 and CDR2: MNHEY and SVGAGI. The ends were cut back, 0 bases at V and 2 bases at J, with 7 bases in the middle. The length of the CDR3 is 14 residues. These data come from a study of cytomegalovirus exposure and HLA in healthy donors. Study results and caveats: The availability of immune exposure information extended only to CMV serostatus.

Vbeta (60) and Jbeta (13) primers were used in the PCR. Sequencing used immunoSEQ multiplex PCR; TCRdb keeps in-frame clones, though not all of them. The sample shows about 160,000 clones, roughly four fifths of them seen only once. Sequenced input: PBMCs. This receptor was taken from a woman between 18 and 29 years old in good health and CMV-seronegative. The rearrangement uses TRBV6-5 and TRBJ1-1; D uncertain. CDR3 coding DNA: TGTGCCAGCAGTTACTCAAGCTCCAACACTGAAGCTTTCTTT. Translation: CASSYSSSNTEAFF.